This T cell receptor (beta chain) is from a study of blood T cell repertoires in COVID-19. To note about this clone: One end of the junction is discordant with germline, which a read error may explain.

Germline assignment: CDR1 SGHNT and CDR2 YYREEE (reference sequence). This CDR3 region has 14 residues. The method was immunoSEQ multiplex PCR; TCRdb's version includes in-frame clones alone and lacks a portion of them. The sample lists roughly 160,000 clones; around 81% were seen once. The origin of this receptor is a woman at least 80 years old with COVID-19, enrolled during active disease. This sequence joins TRBV5-4 and TRBJ1-6; D is unresolved. Sequenced sample: peripheral blood. The CDR3 DNA reads TGTGCCAGCAGCTTGGGCAGTACCCATTCCCCCCTCCACTTT. This gives the protein CASSLGSTHSPLHF. Full variable domain (outside the CDR3, taken from reference TRBV5-4 and TRBJ1-6): ETGVTQSPTHLIKTRGQQVTLRCSSQSGHNTVSWYQQALGQGPQFIFQYYREEENGRGNFPPRFSGLQFPNYSSELNVNALELDDSALYLCASSLGSTHSPLHFGNGTRLTVT.